Listed below are T cell receptor beta chains from one sample, sequenced in a study of T cells after yellow fever vaccination. One entry per CDR3 protein results from TCRdb running MiXCR on the 5' RACE reads. The sample records about 300,000 distinct CDR3 sequences, roughly 4% being singletons. The sample was PBMCs, taken 5 days after the yellow fever booster vaccination. These receptors originate from a man between 18 and 35 years old who received the YFV17D yellow fever vaccine. Each CDR3 is given with its conserved first and last residue. A D gene is named only where the DNA matches it firmly. Expanded clones are given a class, and other clones once, few, many or no size at all.

d_gene	j_gene	v_gene	abundance	CDR3nt	CDR3aa
NA	TRBJ1-6	TRBV2	few	TGTGCCAGCAGGGACCGCGGTGGTTCACCCCTCCACTTT	CASRDRGGSPLHF
NA	TRBJ1-2	TRBV28	few	TGTGCCAGCAGGCCCGGGGGCGGTTTAGCTAACTATGGCTACACCTTC	CASRPGGGLANYGYTF
NA	TRBJ2-4	TRBV4-1	NA	TGCGCCAGCAGCCCGACAGGGACTCAGTCCTTAGCCAAAAACATTCAGTACTTC	CASSPTGTQSLAKNIQYF
NA	TRBJ2-2	TRBV7-3	NA	TGTGCCAGCAGCTTAACCGGTTCCGAAACCGGGGAGCTGTTTTTT	CASSLTGSETGELFF
TRBD2	TRBJ2-2	TRBV9	many	TGTGCCAGCAGCCCTCGGGGGGCCGGGGAGCTGTTTTTT	CASSPRGAGELFF
TRBD2	TRBJ2-3	TRBV5-5	many	TGTGCCAGCAGTGGTTCTAGCGGGGGCACCTTAGATACGCAGTATTTT	CASSGSSGGTLDTQYF
TRBD1	TRBJ1-1	TRBV20-1	few	TGCAGTGCTGCCCAACTCCGGGACAGGGCGGGTTCGGGCACTGAAGCTTTCTTT	CSAAQLRDRAGSGTEAFF
TRBD1	TRBJ1-6	TRBV12-3/TRBV12-4	NA	TGTGCCAGCAGACTCGACAGGGGTGGCTCACCCCTCCACTTT	CASRLDRGGSPLHF
TRBD1	TRBJ1-5	TRBV20-1	many	TGCAGTGCTAGGACAGGGGAACAGCCCCAGCATTTT	CSARTGEQPQHF
NA	TRBJ1-6	TRBV6-5	NA	TGTGCCAGCAGTTACTTCTCCGGGGATAATTCACCCCTCCACTTT	CASSYFSGDNSPLHF
NA	TRBJ1-6	TRBV4-3	many	TGCGCCAGCAGCCGCGACCCGGGGGCACAAGGACCCCTCCACTTT	CASSRDPGAQGPLHF
NA	TRBJ2-4	TRBV4-3	few	TGCGCCAGCAGCCGCGGTCGGGGCGAGGAAAACATTCAGTACTTC	CASSRGRGEENIQYF
NA	TRBJ2-5	TRBV7-2	NA	TGTGCCAGCAGCTTAGGTGGGAGTTCGACAGCCGGAGGGTCCCAGTACTTC	CASSLGGSSTAGGSQYF
NA	TRBJ2-7	TRBV11-2	many	TGTGCCAGCAGGCCCTTGGGGGGCTCCTACGAGCAGTACTTC	CASRPLGGSYEQYF
NA	TRBJ2-5	TRBV6-6	many	TGTGCCAGCAAGAAACTAGGAGCGGAGCAAGAGACCCAGTACTTC	CASKKLGAEQETQYF
NA	TRBJ1-5	TRBV25-1	NA	TGTGCCAGCAGTGTAGACCGGGCGAATCAGCCCCAGCATTTT	CASSVDRANQPQHF
NA	TRBJ2-2	TRBV3-1	few	TGTGCCAGCCGCCACAGTCCGAACACCGGGGAGCTGTTTTTT	CASRHSPNTGELFF
NA	TRBJ1-4	TRBV6-5	many	TGTGCCCCCAACGGGACGGGGGCGAGGGAAAAACTGTTTTTT	CAPNGTGAREKLFF